This T cell receptor (beta chain) is drawn from a study of OX40 agonist ivuxolimab in advanced cancers. Profiling relied on immunoSEQ multiplex PCR, and the TCRdb table lists in-frame clones only, not all of them. Seen here are 55,000 to 80,000 clones, about 88% observed once, and the top ten hold around 12%. The CDR3 is 16 residues long. V lost 4 bases and J lost 1, with 18 bases in between. Per the germline V gene, CDR1 is SGDLS and CDR2 is YYNGEE. This sequence joins TRBV9 and TRBJ2-7; D possibly corresponds to TRBD2 (6 bases). The sequences come from CD4+ or CD8+ T cells sorted from blood, collected in a trial of the OX40 agonist ivuxolimab. The clonotype originates from an adult with an advanced solid tumor such as melanoma, head and neck, liver or kidney cancer. CDR3 DNA sequence: TGTGCCAGCAGCACCCAGGCGGCAGGGAGGTCCTACGAGCAGTACTTC. Residues: CASSTQAAGRSYEQYF.